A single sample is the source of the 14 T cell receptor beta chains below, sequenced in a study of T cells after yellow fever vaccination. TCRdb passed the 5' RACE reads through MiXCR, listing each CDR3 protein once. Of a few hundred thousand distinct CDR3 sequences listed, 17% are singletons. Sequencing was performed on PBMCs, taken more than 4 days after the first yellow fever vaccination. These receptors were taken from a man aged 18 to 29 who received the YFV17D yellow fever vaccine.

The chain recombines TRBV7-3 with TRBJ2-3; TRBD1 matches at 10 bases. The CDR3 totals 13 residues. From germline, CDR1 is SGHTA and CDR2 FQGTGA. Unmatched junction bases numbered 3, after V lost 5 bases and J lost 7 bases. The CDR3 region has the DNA TGTGCCAGCAGCGGGGACAGGGGACATACGCAGTATTTT. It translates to CASSGDRGHTQYF.

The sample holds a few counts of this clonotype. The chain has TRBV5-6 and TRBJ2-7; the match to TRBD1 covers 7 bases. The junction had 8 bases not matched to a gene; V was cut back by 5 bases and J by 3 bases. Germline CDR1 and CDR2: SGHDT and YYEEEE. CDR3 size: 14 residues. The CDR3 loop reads CASSSTGTDYEQYF. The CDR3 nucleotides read TGTGCCAGCAGTTCCACTGGGACAGACTACGAGCAGTACTTC. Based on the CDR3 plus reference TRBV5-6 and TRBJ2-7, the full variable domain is DAGVTQSPTHLIKTRGQQVTLRCSPKSGHDTVSWYQQALGQGPQFIFQYYEEEERQRGNFPDRFSGHQFPNYSSELNVNALLLGDSALYLCASSSTGTDYEQYFGPGTRLTVT.

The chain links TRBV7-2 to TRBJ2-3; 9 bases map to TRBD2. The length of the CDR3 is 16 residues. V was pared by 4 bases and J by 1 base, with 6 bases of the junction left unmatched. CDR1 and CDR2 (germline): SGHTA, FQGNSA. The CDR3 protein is CASSSRVAGGTDTQYF. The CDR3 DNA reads TGTGCCAGCAGCTCAAGAGTAGCGGGGGGCACAGATACGCAGTATTTT.

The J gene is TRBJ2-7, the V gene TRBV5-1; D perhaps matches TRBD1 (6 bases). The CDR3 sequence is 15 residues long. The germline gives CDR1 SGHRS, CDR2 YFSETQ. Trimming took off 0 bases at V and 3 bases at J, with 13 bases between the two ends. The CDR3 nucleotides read TGCGCCAGCAGCTTGGCGGGGACATCGATCTACGAGCAGTACGTC. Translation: CASSLAGTSIYEQYV.

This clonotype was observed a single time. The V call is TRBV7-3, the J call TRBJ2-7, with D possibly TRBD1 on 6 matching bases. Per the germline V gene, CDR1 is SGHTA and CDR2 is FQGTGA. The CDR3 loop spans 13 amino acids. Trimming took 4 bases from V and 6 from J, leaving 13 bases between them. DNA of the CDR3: TGTGCCAGCAGCTCCACAGGGTTGGGCGAGCAGTACGTC. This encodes CASSSTGLGEQYV.

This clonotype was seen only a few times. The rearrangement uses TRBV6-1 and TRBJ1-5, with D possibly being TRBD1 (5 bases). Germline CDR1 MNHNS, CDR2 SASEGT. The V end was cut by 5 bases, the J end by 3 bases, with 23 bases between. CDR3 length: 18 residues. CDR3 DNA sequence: TGTGCCAGCAGTCTCAGACAGAGGGGTTCCTTGATCAATCAGCCCCAGCATTTT. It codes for CASSLRQRGSLINQPQHF.

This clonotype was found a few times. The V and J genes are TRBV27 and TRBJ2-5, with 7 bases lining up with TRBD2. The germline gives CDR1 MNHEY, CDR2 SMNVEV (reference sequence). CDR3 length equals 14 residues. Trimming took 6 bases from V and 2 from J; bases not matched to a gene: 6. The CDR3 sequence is CASRALGGQETQYF. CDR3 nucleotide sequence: TGTGCCAGCAGAGCTTTGGGAGGGCAAGAGACCCAGTACTTC.

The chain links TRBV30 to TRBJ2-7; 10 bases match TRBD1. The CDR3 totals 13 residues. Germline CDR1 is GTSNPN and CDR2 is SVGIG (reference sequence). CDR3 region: CARGQGSSYEQYF. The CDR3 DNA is TGTGCTCGGGGACAGGGGAGCTCCTACGAGCAGTACTTC.

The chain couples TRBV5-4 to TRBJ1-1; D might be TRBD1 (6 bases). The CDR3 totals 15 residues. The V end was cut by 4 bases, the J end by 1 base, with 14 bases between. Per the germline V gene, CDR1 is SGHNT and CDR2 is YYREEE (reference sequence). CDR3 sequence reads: CASSPWDISNTEAFF. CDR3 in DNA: TGTGCCAGCAGCCCCTGGGACATATCGAACACTGAAGCTTTCTTT.

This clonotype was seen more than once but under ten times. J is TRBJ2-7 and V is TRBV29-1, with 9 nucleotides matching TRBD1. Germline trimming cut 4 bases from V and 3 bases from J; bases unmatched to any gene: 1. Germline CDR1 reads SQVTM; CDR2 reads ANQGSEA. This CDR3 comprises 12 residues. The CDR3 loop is CSVGDRVYEQYF. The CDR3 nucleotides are TGCAGCGTTGGGGACAGGGTCTACGAGCAGTACTTC.

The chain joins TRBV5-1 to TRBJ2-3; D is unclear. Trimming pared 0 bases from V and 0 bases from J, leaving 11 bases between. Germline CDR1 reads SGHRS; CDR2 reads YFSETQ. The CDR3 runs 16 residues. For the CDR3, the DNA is TGCGCCAGCAGCTTGGCTGGGCAGATTAGCACAGATACGCAGTATTTT. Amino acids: CASSLAGQISTDTQYF.

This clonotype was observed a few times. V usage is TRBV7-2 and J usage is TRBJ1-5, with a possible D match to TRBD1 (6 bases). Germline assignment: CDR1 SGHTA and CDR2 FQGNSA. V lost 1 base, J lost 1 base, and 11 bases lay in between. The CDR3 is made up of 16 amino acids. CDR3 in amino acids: CASSLEGGLSNQPQHF. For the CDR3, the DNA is TGTGCCAGCAGCTTAGAGGGGGGGTTGAGCAATCAGCCCCAGCATTTT.

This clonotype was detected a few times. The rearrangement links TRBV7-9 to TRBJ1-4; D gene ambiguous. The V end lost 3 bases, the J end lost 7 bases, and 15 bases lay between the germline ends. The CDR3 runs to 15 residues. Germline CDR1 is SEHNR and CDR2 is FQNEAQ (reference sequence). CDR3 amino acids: CASSFALVLGEKLFF. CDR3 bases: TGTGCCAGCAGCTTCGCGCTGGTCCTCGGTGAAAAACTGTTTTTT.

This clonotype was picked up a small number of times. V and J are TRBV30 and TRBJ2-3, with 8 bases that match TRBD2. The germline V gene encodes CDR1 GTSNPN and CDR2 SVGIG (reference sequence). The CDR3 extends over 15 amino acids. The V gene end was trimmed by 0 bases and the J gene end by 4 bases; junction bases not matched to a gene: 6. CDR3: CAWSVSGGSADTQYF. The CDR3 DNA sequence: TGTGCCTGGAGTGTAAGCGGGGGTAGTGCAGATACGCAGTATTTT.